This T cell receptor (beta chain) was profiled in a study of human T cells and chemical hapten exposure. CDR3 length: 13 amino acids. The V gene's germline CDR1 is SGHTA and CDR2 FQGNSA. This clonotype has ten or more counts. A junction end diverges from the germline sequence, so it may reflect a read error. As originally analysed: Sampled TCR counts reached a median of 95,638 per sample, with values ranging from 23,224 to 690,600. TCRdb independently ran MiXCR on the RACE reads; one entry per CDR3 protein. For this entry, the V and J calls and clone size follow TCRdb and not the study's own pipeline. This sample has 50,000 to 70,000 distinct CDR3 sequences; approximately 13% occur once, and the top ten carry 2.4%. Time point denoted: patch test 3, about 24 weeks after DPC sensitization. Treatment: therapeutic diphenylcyclopropenone sensitization with weekly scalp DPC. People who gave samples had alopecia, were 18 to 70 years old, and were suitable for DPC.

J is TRBJ1-1 and V is TRBV7-2; D is uncertain. The receptor was isolated from a man aged 25 to 40 with alopecia areata. Some clones in this sample may be carry-over from other donors' samples. Sequences were derived from whole blood, sampled in connection with sensitization to the hapten diphenylcyclopropenone (DPC). The chain's CDR3 is CASSTQTDTEAFF. CDR3 in DNA: TGCGCCAGCAGTACCCAAACGGACACTGAAGCTTTCTTT.